One TCR beta chain is described in this entry. Its antigen is unknown. The record has no base qualities; no much larger clone is one base away. Library preparation employed the immunoSEQ multiplex PCR assay. TCRdb took over this immuneACCESS table, retaining in-frame rearrangements with V and J assigned. Such tables are incomplete; in checked studies, under half of the missing clones stem from an unresolved V gene, and the remainder is unexplained. This sample has about 85,000 clones in its table, and 85% to 90% of those were observed once. The leading ten clones occupy 7.6% of the sample. The sample belongs to a study of control samples from healthy donors and cancer patients (dated by TCRdb to 2020 to 2021). The junction carries 9 bases between V and J, which are trimmed by 2 bases and 3 bases respectively. The CDR3, from cysteine to phenylalanine, totals 14 residues. Only the CDR3 DNA is retained, 42 bases long and in frame from the first base. CDR1 SGHTA and CDR2 FQGNSA were looked up in the germline V gene.

The TCR was taken from a woman aged 60-75 years in good health. The chain employs TRBV7-2 and TRBJ2-3; the D gene cannot be resolved reliably. The sample consisted of blood. Read as DNA, the sequence is TGTGCCAGCAGCTTAAGGGCAGATACAGATACGCAGTATTTT. Translated, this is CASSLRADTDTQYF.